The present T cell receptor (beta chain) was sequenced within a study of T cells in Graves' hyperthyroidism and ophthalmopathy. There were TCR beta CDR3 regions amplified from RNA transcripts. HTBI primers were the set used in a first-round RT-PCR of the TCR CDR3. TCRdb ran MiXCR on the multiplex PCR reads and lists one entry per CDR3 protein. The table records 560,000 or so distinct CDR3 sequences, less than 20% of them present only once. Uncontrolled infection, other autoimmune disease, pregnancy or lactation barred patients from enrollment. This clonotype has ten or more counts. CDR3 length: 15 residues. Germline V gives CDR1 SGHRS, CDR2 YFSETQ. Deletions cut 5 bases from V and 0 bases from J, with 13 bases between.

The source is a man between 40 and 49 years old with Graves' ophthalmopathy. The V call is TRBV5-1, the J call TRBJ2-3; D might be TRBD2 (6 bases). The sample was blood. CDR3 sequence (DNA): TGCGCCAGCAGTGAGGGCGGGATCAGCACAGATACGCAGTATTTT. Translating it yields CASSEGGISTDTQYF.